This T cell receptor (beta chain) appears in the sequencing data of a study of blood T cell repertoires in COVID-19. Study details: The United States, Italy and Spain were the sources of the acute and convalescent COVID-19 samples. From T cells, B-cell-depleted T cells, or PBMCs came the material, which was cDNA or gDNA.

Per the original methods: Estimated nucleated cell counts came from reference gene primer amplification. Sequencing used immunoSEQ multiplex PCR; TCRdb keeps in-frame clones, though not all of them. The V and J calls and clone size were taken over from that table, and D and trimming were inferred from the DNA. The data hold some 200,000 clones, with about 89% observed a single time. The V gene lost 8 bases and the J gene lost 10 bases, with 15 bases spanning the gap. The CDR3 is 13 residues long. The germline V gene encodes CDR1 SGHAT and CDR2 FQNNGV. The receptor was derived from a man aged 70-80 years with acute or convalescent COVID-19. The specimen was peripheral blood. The chain is built from TRBV11-2 and TRBJ1-6; no reliable D call. The CDR3 bases are TGTGCCAGCTCCTCGGAGCGAGTCTCACCCCTCCACTTT. Residues: CASSSERVSPLHF.